This T cell receptor (beta chain) was documented in a study of T cells in Graves' hyperthyroidism and ophthalmopathy. Regarding the study as a whole: A model using 13 V-J features told ophthalmopathy apart from stable hyperthyroidism. Ophthalmopathy, as predicted by the model, came a median 6.5 months after the prediction.

This clonotype was recorded at least ten times. Its specificity is unknown. Amplification targeted TCR beta CDR3 regions from RNA transcripts. An initial round of RT-PCR targeting the TCR CDR3 relied on the HTBI primer set. Each CDR3 protein gets one entry after TCRdb re-called the multiplex PCR reads with MiXCR. The data hold over 400,000 distinct CDR3 sequences, with approximately 23% observed a single time. Uncontrolled infection, other autoimmune disease, pregnancy or lactation led to exclusion. The source of this sequence is a woman in her seventies with Graves' ophthalmopathy. Sequenced material: blood.

The CDR3 nucleotides read TGTGCCAGCAGCCCCCAACCGGGACCGGCGACAGGGTCCCAGTACTTC. Protein product: CASSPQPGPATGSQYF. The V call is TRBV11-2, the J call TRBJ2-5, with TRBD1 matching over 7 bases. Trimming took 5 bases from V and 9 from J; bases not matched to a gene: 18. This CDR3 region has 16 residues. Germline-derived CDR1 and CDR2 are SGHAT and FQNNGV.